This T cell receptor (beta chain) was identified in a study of T cells in women clearing cervical HPV infection. Whole-study context: Case blood was drawn when the lesion was first found; control blood after infection became undetectable. HLA type could not be excluded as a confounder.

Using immunoSEQ multiplex PCR, the repertoire was profiled, and TCRdb retains in-frame clones only, with some absent. The sample table includes around 39,000 clones. Of note for this clone: The CDR3 end lies 3 residues beyond the end of the read and is filled in from the germline J gene.

Trimming took 1 base from V and 5 from J; bases not matched to a gene: 13. This CDR3 has 18 residues. Looked up from germline, CDR1 is SGHTA and CDR2 is FQGTGA. The rearrangement links TRBV7-3 to TRBJ2-3; 9 positions agree with TRBD2. This TCR was sampled from a woman aged 18-70 years with a cervical HPV16 infection that either progressed to CIN3+ or cleared (not recorded which). Sequencing was done on a sample of blood buffy coat. CDR3 protein: CASSLRPLGRGGRDTQYF. The part of the CDR3 DNA that was read is TGTGCCAGCAGCTTAAGACCCCTCGGGCGGGGGGGCCGAGATACG.